The T cell receptor (beta chain) under discussion was sequenced for a study of blood T cell repertoires in COVID-19 (dated by TCRdb to between 2020 and 2021). Background on the whole study: Collaborator samples came from the United States, Italy and Spain and covered acute and convalescent phases of COVID-19. The repertoires were released in a freely available public database meant as a resource for research on the immune response to SARS-CoV-2. The sample metadata nearly always contained a de-identified subject ID, COVID-19 status, age in years and sex. The samples were drawn from two sources: the first 160 participants of the ongoing ImmuneRACE study, and some 1,300 subjects contributed by 6 global collaborators. The material from the prospective study consisted of cDNA or gDNA derived from T cells, B-cell-depleted T cells, or PBMCs. HLA class I and class II types, where available, came from metadata supplied by the sample provider rather than from assay-based typing. The dataset comprised deeply sampled blood TCRbeta repertoires from subjects exposed to, actively infected with, or recovered from COVID-19. Summary of the overall study and its limitations: The amount of clinical and demographic metadata varied by source and participant and was provided uncurated.

Collaborating institutions collected whole blood in K2EDTA tubes following their own protocols. For TCRbeta analysis, collaborators shipped samples as frozen whole blood, isolated PBMCs, or DNA extracted from either of those sample types. This clone was detected only a few times. The clone's antigen remains unknown. No quality values exist for individual bases; no much larger clone is one base distant. TCRbeta CDR3 regions were amplified from genomic DNA using the immunoSEQ Assay, a bias-controlled multiplex PCR. Concerning the study's data processing: Within the assay, amplification of reference gene primers was used to estimate how many nucleated cells each sample contained. To quantify the absolute abundance of each unique TCRbeta CDR3 rearrangement, sequence reads were collapsed and filtered. For each sample, productive Simpson clonality was calculated as the square root of Simpson's diversity index across productive rearrangements. TCRdb took over this immuneACCESS table, retaining in-frame rearrangements with V and J assigned. Such tables are incomplete; in checked studies, under half of the missing clones stem from an unresolved V gene, and the remainder is unexplained. The V and J calls and the clone size are those of that table, but D and trimming were determined from the DNA. Within this sample are tens of thousands of clones, with over 75% of them counted one time only. The top ten clones comprise over 7.5% of the sample.

V is pruned by 7 bases and J by 4 bases, leaving 16 bases of the junction without a gene match. Measured from the cysteine to the phenylalanine, the CDR3 is 18 residues long. Only CDR3 DNA remains: 54 bases, in frame from the first base. Taken from the germline V gene, the CDR1 and CDR2 loops are MDHEN and SYDVKM. This clonotype originated in a man in his forties or fifties with active COVID-19. Recombination joined TRBV28 with TRBJ2-2; 9 central nucleotides agree with TRBD1. The specimen sequenced was peripheral blood. Here the CDR3 is given as CASNLPLPGQGSTGELFF. The DNA reads TGTGCCAGCAACCTCCCGCTCCCGGGACAGGGTTCCACCGGGGAGCTGTTTTTT.